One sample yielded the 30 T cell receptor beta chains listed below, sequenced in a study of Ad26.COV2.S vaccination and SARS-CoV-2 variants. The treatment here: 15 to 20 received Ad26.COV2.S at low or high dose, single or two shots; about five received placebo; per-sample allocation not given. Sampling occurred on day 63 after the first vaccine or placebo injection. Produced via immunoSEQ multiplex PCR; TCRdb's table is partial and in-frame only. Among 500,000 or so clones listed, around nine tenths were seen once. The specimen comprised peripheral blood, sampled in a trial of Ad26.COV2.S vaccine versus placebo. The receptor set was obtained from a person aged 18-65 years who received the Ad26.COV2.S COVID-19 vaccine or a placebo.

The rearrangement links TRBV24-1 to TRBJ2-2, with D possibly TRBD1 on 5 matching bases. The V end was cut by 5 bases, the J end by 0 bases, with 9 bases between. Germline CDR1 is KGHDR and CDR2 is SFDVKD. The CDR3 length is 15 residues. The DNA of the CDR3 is TGTGCCACCAGTGGGACAACCCCGAACACCGGGGAGCTGTTTTTT. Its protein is CATSGTTPNTGELFF.

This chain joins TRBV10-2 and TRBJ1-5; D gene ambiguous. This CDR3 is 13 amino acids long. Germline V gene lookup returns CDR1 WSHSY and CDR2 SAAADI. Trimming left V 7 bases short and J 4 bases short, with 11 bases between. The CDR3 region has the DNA TGCGCCAGCACTCTAGGAAGTAATCAGCCCCAGCATTTT. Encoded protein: CASTLGSNQPQHF.

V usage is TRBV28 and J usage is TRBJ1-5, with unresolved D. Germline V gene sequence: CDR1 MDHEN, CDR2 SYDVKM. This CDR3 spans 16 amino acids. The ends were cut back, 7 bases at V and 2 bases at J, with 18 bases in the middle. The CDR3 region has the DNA TGTGCCAGCACCCCCCAGGAGGGCTTAGGCAATCAGCCCCAGCATTTT. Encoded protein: CASTPQEGLGNQPQHF.

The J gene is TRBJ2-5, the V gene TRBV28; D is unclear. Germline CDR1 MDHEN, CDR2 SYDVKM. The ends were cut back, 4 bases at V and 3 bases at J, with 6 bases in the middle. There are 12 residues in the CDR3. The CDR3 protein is CASSSSKETQYF. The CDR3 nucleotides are TGTGCCAGCAGTTCGAGCAAAGAGACCCAGTACTTC.

The CDR3 bases are TGTGCCAGCAGCTTACTGGGACAGGTGGGCTACACCTTC. Residues: CASSLLGQVGYTF. The chain recombines TRBV7-2 with TRBJ1-2, with TRBD1 identical over 8 bases. The junction had 4 bases not matched to a gene; V was cut back by 2 bases and J by 8 bases. Germline V lookup: CDR1 SGHTA, CDR2 FQGNSA. CDR3 length: 13 amino acids.

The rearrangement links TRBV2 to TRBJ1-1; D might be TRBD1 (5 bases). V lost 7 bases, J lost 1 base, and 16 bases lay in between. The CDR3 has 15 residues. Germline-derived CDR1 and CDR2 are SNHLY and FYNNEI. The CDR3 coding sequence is TGTGCCAGCACCCCCCAGGGAGGGCAGAACACTGAAGCTTTCTTT. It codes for CASTPQGGQNTEAFF. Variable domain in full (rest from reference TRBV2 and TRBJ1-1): EPEVTQTPSHQVTQMGQEVILRCVPISNHLYFYWYRQILGQKVEFLVSFYNNEISEKSEIFDDQFSVERPDGSNFTLKIRSTKLEDSAMYFCASTPQGGQNTEAFFGQGTRLTVV.

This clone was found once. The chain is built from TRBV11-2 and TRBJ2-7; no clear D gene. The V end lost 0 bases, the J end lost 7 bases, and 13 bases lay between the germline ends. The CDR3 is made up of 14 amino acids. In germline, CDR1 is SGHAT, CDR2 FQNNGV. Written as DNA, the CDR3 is TGTGCCAGCAGCTTAGATTTACTGGTGGGAGAGCAGTACTTC. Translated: CASSLDLLVGEQYF.

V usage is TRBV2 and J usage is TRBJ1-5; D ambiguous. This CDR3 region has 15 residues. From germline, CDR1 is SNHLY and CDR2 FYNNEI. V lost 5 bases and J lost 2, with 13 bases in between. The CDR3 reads CASSPDSGGNQPQHF. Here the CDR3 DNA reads TGTGCCAGCAGTCCGGACTCTGGAGGCAATCAGCCCCAGCATTTT.

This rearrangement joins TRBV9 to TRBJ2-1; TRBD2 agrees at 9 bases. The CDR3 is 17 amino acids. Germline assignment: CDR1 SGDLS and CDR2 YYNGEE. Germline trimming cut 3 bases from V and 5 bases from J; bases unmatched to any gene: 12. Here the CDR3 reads CASSAYLGSGGNNEQFF. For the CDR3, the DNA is TGTGCCAGCAGCGCCTATCTGGGAAGCGGGGGGAACAATGAGCAGTTCTTC.

CDR3 protein: CASRTGGLAGLSPYNEQFF. The CDR3 DNA is TGTGCCAGCAGGACAGGGGGTCTAGCGGGATTGAGTCCCTACAATGAGCAGTTCTTC. This chain joins TRBV28 and TRBJ2-1; D is perhaps TRBD1 or TRBD2 (9 bases each). The CDR3 spans 19 residues. The ends were cut back, 6 bases at V and 2 bases at J, with 26 bases in the middle. CDR1 is MDHEN and CDR2 is SYDVKM in the germline V gene.

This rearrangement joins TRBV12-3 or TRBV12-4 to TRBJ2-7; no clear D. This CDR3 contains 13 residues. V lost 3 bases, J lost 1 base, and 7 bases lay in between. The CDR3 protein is CASSFAQSYEQYF. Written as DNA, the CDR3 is TGTGCCAGCAGTTTTGCCCAGTCCTACGAGCAGTACTTC.

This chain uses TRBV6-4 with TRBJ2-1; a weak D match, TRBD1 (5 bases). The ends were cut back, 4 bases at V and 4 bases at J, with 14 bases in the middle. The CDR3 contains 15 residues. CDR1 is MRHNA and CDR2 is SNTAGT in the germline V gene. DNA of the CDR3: TGTGCCAGCAGTGTTGGGGCAGGGTTATACAATGAGCAGTTCTTC. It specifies CASSVGAGLYNEQFF.

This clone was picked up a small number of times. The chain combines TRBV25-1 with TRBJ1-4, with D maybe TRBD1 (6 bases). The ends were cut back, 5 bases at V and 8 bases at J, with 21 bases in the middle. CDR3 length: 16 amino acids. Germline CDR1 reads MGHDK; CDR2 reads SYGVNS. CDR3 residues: CASSMCRQGRREKLFF. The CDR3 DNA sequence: TGTGCCAGCAGTATGTGCCGGCAGGGGCGTAGAGAAAAACTGTTTTTT.

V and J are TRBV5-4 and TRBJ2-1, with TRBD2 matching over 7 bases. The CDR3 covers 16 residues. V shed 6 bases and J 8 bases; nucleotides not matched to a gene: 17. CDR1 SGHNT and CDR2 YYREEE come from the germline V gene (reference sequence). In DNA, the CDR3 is TGTGCCAGCACCAATGGTTTGGGCGGGAGTGGGGATGAGCAGTTCTTC. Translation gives CASTNGLGGSGDEQFF.

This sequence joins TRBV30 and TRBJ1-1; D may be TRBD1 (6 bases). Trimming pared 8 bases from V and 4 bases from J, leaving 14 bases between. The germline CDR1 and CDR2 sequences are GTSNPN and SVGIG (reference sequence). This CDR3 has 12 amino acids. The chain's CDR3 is CALRGGSTEAFF. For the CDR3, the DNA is TGTGCCCTCAGGGGTGGGAGCACTGAAGCTTTCTTT.

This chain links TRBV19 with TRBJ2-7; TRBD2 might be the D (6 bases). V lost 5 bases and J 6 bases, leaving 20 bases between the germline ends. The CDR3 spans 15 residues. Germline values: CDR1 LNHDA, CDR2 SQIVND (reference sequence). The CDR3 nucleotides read TGTGCCAGTAGTCCTAGCCAAGGAGGGGTATCCGAGCAGTACTTC. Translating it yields CASSPSQGGVSEQYF. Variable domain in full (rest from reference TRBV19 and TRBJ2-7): DGGITQSPKYLFRKEGQNVTLSCEQNLNHDAMYWYRQDPGQGLRLIYYSQIVNDFQKGDIAEGYSVSREKKESFPLTVTSAQKNPTAFYLCASSPSQGGVSEQYFGPGTRLTVT.

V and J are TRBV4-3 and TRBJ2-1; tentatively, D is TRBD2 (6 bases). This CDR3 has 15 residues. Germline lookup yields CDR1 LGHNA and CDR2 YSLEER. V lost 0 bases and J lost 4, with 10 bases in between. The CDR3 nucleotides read TGCGCCAGCAGCCAAGATCAGCGGGTTTACAATGAGCAGTTCTTC. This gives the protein CASSQDQRVYNEQFF.

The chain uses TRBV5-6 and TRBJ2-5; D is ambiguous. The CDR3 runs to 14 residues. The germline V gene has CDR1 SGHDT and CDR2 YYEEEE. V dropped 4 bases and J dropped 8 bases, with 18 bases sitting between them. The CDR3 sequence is CASSLGRQPGTQYF. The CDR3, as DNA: TGTGCCAGCAGCCTGGGTCGCCAGCCGGGTACCCAGTACTTC.

CDR3 coding DNA: TGTGCCATCAGCGAGACAGGGAGAATTTCAGTGTACTCCGAGCAGTACTTC. Its protein product is CAISETGRISVYSEQYF. J is TRBJ2-7 and V is TRBV10-3, with 7 nucleotides matching TRBD1. V lost 6 bases and J lost 6; bases outside the gene matches: 20. Germline CDR1 and CDR2: ENHRY and SYGVKD. This CDR3 region has 17 residues.

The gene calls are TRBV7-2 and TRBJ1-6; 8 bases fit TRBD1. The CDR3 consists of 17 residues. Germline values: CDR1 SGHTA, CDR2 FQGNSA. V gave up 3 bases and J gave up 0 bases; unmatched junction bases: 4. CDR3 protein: CASSFGQGSSYNSPLHF. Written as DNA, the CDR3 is TGTGCCAGCAGCTTCGGACAGGGAAGCTCCTATAATTCACCCCTCCACTTT.

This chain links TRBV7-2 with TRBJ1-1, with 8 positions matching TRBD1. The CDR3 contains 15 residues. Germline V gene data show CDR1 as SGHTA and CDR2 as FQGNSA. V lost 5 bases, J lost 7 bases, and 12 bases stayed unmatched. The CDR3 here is CASSSGTGEKGEAFF. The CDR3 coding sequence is TGTGCCAGCAGCAGCGGGACAGGAGAAAAAGGTGAAGCTTTCTTT.

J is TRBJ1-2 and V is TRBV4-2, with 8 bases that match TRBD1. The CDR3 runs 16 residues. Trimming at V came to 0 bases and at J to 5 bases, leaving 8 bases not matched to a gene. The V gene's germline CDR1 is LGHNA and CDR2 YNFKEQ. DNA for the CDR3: TGTGCCAGCAGCCAAGATTTGCAGGGGGCCCTTTATGGCTACACCTTC. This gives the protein CASSQDLQGALYGYTF.

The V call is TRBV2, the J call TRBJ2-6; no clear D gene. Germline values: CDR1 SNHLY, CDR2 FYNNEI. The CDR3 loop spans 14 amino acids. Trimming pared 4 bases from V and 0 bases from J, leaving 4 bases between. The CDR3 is CASSAISGANVLTF. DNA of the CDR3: TGTGCCAGCAGTGCCATCTCTGGGGCCAACGTCCTGACTTTC.

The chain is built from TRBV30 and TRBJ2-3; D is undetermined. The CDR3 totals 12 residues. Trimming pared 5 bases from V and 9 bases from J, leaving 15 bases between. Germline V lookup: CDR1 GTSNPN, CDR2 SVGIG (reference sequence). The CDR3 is CAWGPFSGTQYF. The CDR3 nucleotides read TGTGCCTGGGGGCCCTTCTCCGGAACGCAGTATTTT.

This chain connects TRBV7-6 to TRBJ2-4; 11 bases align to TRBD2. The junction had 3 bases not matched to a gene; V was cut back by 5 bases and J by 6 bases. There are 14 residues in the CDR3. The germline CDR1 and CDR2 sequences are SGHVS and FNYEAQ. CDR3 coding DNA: TGTGCCAGCAGCGATGGGACTAGCGGAAACATTCAGTACTTC. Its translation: CASSDGTSGNIQYF.

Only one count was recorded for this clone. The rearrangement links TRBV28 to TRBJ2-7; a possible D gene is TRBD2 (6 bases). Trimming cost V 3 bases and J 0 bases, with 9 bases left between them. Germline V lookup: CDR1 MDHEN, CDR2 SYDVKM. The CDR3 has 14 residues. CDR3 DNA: TGTGCCAGCAGTTTGGGGGGAACCTCCTACGAGCAGTACTTC. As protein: CASSLGGTSYEQYF.

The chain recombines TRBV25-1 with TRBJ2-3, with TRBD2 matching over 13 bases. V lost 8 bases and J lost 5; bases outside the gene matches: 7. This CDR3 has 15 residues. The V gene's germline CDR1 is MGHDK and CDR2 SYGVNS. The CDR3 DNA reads TGTGCCAGCCACACTAGCGGGAGGGCCTTAGATACGCAGTATTTT. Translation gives CASHTSGRALDTQYF.

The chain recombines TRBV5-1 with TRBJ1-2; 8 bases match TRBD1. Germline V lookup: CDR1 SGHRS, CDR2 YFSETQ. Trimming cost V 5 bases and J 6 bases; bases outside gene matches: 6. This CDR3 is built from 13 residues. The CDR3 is CASRQGARNGYTF. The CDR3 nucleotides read TGCGCCAGCAGGCAGGGGGCGCGTAATGGCTACACCTTC.

The CDR3 is CASSEGNTIYF. The CDR3 DNA is TGTGCCAGCAGCGAAGGAAACACCATATATTTT. The J gene is TRBJ1-3, the V gene TRBV12-3 or TRBV12-4, with D unclear. This CDR3 has 11 amino acids. The V and J ends lost 6 bases and 4 bases respectively, with 4 bases between them.

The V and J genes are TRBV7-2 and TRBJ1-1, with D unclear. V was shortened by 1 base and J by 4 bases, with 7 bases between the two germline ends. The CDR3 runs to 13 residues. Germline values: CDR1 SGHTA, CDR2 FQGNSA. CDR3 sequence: CASSLVLVTEAFF. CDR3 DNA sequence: TGTGCCAGCAGCTTAGTCCTTGTCACTGAAGCTTTCTTT. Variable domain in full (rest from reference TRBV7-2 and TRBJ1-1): GAGVSQSPSNKVTEKGKDVELRCDPISGHTALYWYRQSLGQGLEFLIYFQGNSAPDKSGLPSDRFSAERTGGSVSTLTIQRTQQEDSAVYLCASSLVLVTEAFFGQGTRLTVV.